The clone carrying this T cell receptor (beta chain) was observed once. A TCRbeta library incorporating unique molecular identifiers was prepared. TCRdb used MiXCR to reprocess the PCR reads, holding one entry per CDR3 protein. The sample consists of roughly 200,000 distinct CDR3 sequences, less than 15% of them appearing once. The sample comes from a study of T-cell reconstitution after alpha-beta-depleted transplantation in children. Deletions cut 3 bases from V and 7 bases from J, with 16 bases between. Germline V gene lookup returns CDR1 SGHNT and CDR2 YYREEE (reference sequence). The CDR3 runs to 14 residues.

The V and J genes are TRBV5-4 and TRBJ1-1, with D possibly being TRBD1 (6 bases). Sequences were derived from PBMCs from the stem cell graft donor, sampled from the stem cell graft. The TCR originated in a human donor who donated a stem cell graft to a child with acute lymphoblastic leukemia. The CDR3 here is CASSSRRQAGEAFF. In DNA form, the CDR3 reads TGTGCCAGCAGCTCGAGACGACAGGCTGGTGAAGCTTTCTTT.